Following are 23 T cell receptor beta chains from one sample sequenced in a study of cytomegalovirus exposure and HLA in healthy donors. The PCR employed 60 Vbeta primers together with 13 Jbeta primers. The assay was immunoSEQ multiplex PCR, and TCRdb's table has in-frame clones only and misses some. The data hold fewer than 70,000 clones, with approximately 72% observed a single time. The source material was PBMCs. These receptors came from a woman younger than 45 in good health and CMV-seronegative.

The chain links TRBV18 to TRBJ1-5, with unresolved D. CDR3 size: 13 residues. Trimming removed 5 bases from V and 4 bases from J, with 9 bases in between. Germline V gives CDR1 KGHSH, CDR2 LQKENI. The CDR3: CASSATENQPQHF. The DNA of the CDR3 is TGTGCCAGCTCAGCTACAGAAAATCAGCCCCAGCATTTT.

CDR3 DNA sequence: TGTGCCAGCAGTCCCGCTACTAGCGGGGGGGCGAGGGAGACCCAGTACTTC. Translated: CASSPATSGGARETQYF. This chain uses TRBV2 with TRBJ2-5; 13 bases map to TRBD2. The germline CDR1 and CDR2 sequences are SNHLY and FYNNEI. The CDR3 is 17 residues long. Losses at the gene ends were 5 bases for V and 5 bases for J; bases not matched to a gene: 11.

The V call is TRBV6-5, the J call TRBJ2-7, with D perhaps matching TRBD2 (6 bases). This CDR3 contains 16 residues. Germline CDR1 is MNHEY and CDR2 is SVGAGI. Trimming took off 0 bases at V and 2 bases at J, with 14 bases between the two ends. CDR3 loop: CASSYSREDETYEQYF. Written as DNA, the CDR3 is TGTGCCAGCAGTTACTCGAGGGAGGATGAGACCTACGAGCAGTACTTC.

The chain is built from TRBV5-1 and TRBJ1-1, with D uncertain. The CDR3 consists of 15 residues. V shed 4 bases and J shed 0 bases, with 13 bases lying between them. Germline CDR1 reads SGHRS; CDR2 reads YFSETQ. The CDR3 region has the DNA TGCGCCAGCAGCACCTTAGGGAGCATGAACACTGAAGCTTTCTTT. The encoded protein is CASSTLGSMNTEAFF.

This sequence joins TRBV20-1 and TRBJ2-7; the match to TRBD1 covers 7 bases. The CDR3 has 10 amino acids. V trimming: 6 bases; J trimming: 5 bases; junction bases outside the gene matches: 1. Germline V gene lookup returns CDR1 DFQATT and CDR2 SNEGSKA (reference sequence). The CDR3 region is CSAGQDEQYF. CDR3 sequence (DNA): TGCAGTGCAGGACAGGACGAGCAGTACTTC.

The chain has TRBV4-1 and TRBJ1-1; 11 nucleotides align to TRBD1. With V trimmed by 6 bases and J by 2 bases, 5 bases remained unmatched. CDR3 length: 15 amino acids. CDR1 MGHRA and CDR2 YSYEKL come from the germline V gene. The chain's CDR3 is CASRDRGRENTEAFF. Here the CDR3 DNA reads TGCGCCAGCAGGGACAGGGGGCGTGAAAACACTGAAGCTTTCTTT.

The chain uses TRBV28 and TRBJ1-5; the D is unclear. CDR1 MDHEN and CDR2 SYDVKM come from the germline V gene. Trimming cost V 2 bases and J 6 bases, with 11 bases left between them. CDR3 length: 14 amino acids. DNA of the CDR3: TGTGCCAGCAGTTTACGTATAGGAGGTCAGCCCCAGCATTTT. Amino acid sequence: CASSLRIGGQPQHF.

This clone was found a few times. The chain employs TRBV5-8 and TRBJ1-1; 7 bases match TRBD1. The J segment lost 1 base and the V segment lost 0 bases, leaving 0 bases of the junction unmatched. Germline values: CDR1 SGHTS, CDR2 YDEGEE. This CDR3 has 14 amino acids. The CDR3 here is CASSLAGGNTEAFF. The CDR3 DNA reads as TGTGCCAGCAGCTTGGCAGGGGGGAACACTGAAGCTTTCTTT.

The CDR3 region is CASRRESSNQPQHF. Written as DNA, the CDR3 is TGTGCCAGTAGGAGGGAGAGCAGCAATCAGCCCCAGCATTTT. The J gene is TRBJ1-5, the V gene TRBV19; D remains ambiguous. V shed 6 bases and J shed 1 base, with 10 bases lying between them. The germline CDR1 and CDR2 sequences are LNHDA and SQIVND (reference sequence). This CDR3 is built from 14 residues.

This chain links TRBV27 with TRBJ2-7; 8 nucleotides line up with TRBD1. Germline CDR1 is MNHEY and CDR2 is SMNVEV (reference sequence). Losses at the gene ends were 5 bases for V and 3 bases for J; bases not matched to a gene: 9. This CDR3 has 15 amino acids. The CDR3 region has the DNA TGTGCCAGCAGTCCCACCCCGGACAGGGACTACGAGCAGTACTTC. Residues: CASSPTPDRDYEQYF.

To note about this clone: This CDR3 is missing its conserved last phenylalanine or tryptophan, likely due to a read error. Because the CDR3's place on the DNA is in doubt, the DNA is left out and the CDR3 is given as listed by TCRdb. The chain combines TRBV4-2 with TRBJ1-1. Germline CDR1 reads LGHNA; CDR2 reads YNFKEQ. The CDR3 contains 13 residues when both ends are counted. The CDR3 reads CASSQTRFTEALV.

The chain uses TRBV9 and TRBJ2-1; 11 nucleotides line up with TRBD2. This CDR3 comprises 15 residues. Germline lookup yields CDR1 SGDLS and CDR2 YYNGEE. V shed 3 bases and J 8 bases; nucleotides not matched to a gene: 7. CDR3 residues: CASSARLAGIHEQFF. The CDR3 DNA follows: TGTGCCAGCAGCGCCCGACTAGCGGGAATCCATGAGCAGTTCTTC.

This clone occurred once. The rearrangement joins TRBV7-8 to TRBJ2-1, with 10 bases matching TRBD1. The CDR3 is 15 amino acids. Germline V gene lookup returns CDR1 SGHVS and CDR2 FQNEAQ. After removal of 5 bases from V and 10 bases from J, the junction contained 11 bases not matched to a gene. Here the CDR3 DNA reads TGTGCCAGCAGCCCGGGGACAGGGGATTACATCGAGCAGTTCTTC. Protein product: CASSPGTGDYIEQFF.

The chain combines TRBV4-3 with TRBJ2-1; 11 nucleotides agree with TRBD2. Germline V gene data show CDR1 as LGHNA and CDR2 as YSLEER. Trimming at V came to 0 bases and at J to 2 bases, leaving 6 bases not matched to a gene. This CDR3 contains 18 residues. The CDR3, as DNA: TGCGCCAGCAGCCAAGATGGAGTAGCGGGGGGGACCTACAATGAGCAGTTCTTC. Protein product: CASSQDGVAGGTYNEQFF.

V is TRBV10-1 and J is TRBJ2-1, with 8 bases fitting TRBD2. This CDR3 has 16 residues. Germline CDR1 and CDR2: WNHNN and SYGVQD (reference sequence). Trimming cost V 5 bases and J 10 bases; bases outside gene matches: 16. The CDR3 DNA is TGCGCCAGCAGTTTTTCGAAGACGGGGGGGCCGGACGAGCAGTTCTTC. Translated: CASSFSKTGGPDEQFF.

This chain connects TRBV20-1 to TRBJ1-4; D unresolved. V shed 4 bases and J shed 8 bases, with 8 bases lying between them. In germline, CDR1 is DFQATT, CDR2 SNEGSKA (reference sequence). The CDR3 runs 11 residues. DNA for the CDR3: TGCAGTGCTATACCCCTAGAAAAACTGTTTTTT. It translates to CSAIPLEKLFF.

The chain employs TRBV7-9 and TRBJ1-1, with D possibly TRBD1 on 6 matching bases. The germline V gene has CDR1 SEHNR and CDR2 FQNEAQ (reference sequence). CDR3 size: 15 residues. Trimming took off 0 bases at V and 5 bases at J, with 13 bases between the two ends. The CDR3 bases are TGTGCCAGCAGCTTAGCGGCAGGGGCTCAAACTGAAGCTTTCTTT. It is translated as CASSLAAGAQTEAFF. The entire variable domain, with the rest obtained from reference TRBV7-9 and TRBJ1-1, is as follows: DTGVSQNPRHKITKRGQNVTFRCDPISEHNRLYWYRQTLGQGPEFLTYFQNEAQLEKSRLLSDRFSAERPKGSFSTLEIQRTEQGDSAMYLCASSLAAGAQTEAFFGQGTRLTVV.

This clone was detected once. This chain joins TRBV13 and TRBJ2-7; 9 bases align to TRBD1. The CDR3 totals 16 residues. V was pared by 5 bases and J by 1 base, with 9 bases of the junction left unmatched. Germline CDR1 is PRHDT and CDR2 is FYEKMQ (reference sequence). The CDR3 sequence: CASSPPDRGESYEQYF. For the CDR3, the DNA is TGTGCCAGCAGCCCACCGGACAGGGGAGAATCCTACGAGCAGTACTTC.

The chain carries TRBV28 and TRBJ1-2, with 7 bases matching TRBD1. The CDR3 spans 16 residues. Germline loops: CDR1 MDHEN, CDR2 SYDVKM. J gave up 5 bases and V 6 bases, and 15 bases lay outside the gene matches. The CDR3 sequence: CASRNTFRGDHYGYTF. The CDR3 DNA sequence: TGTGCCAGCAGAAATACATTCAGGGGGGATCATTATGGCTACACCTTC.

The V gene is TRBV7-9, the J gene TRBJ2-7; 9 bases fit TRBD1. The CDR3 extends over 13 amino acids. The germline V gene encodes CDR1 SEHNR and CDR2 FQNEAQ (reference sequence). V was clipped by 5 bases and J by 6 bases; unmatched bases: 5. CDR3 in DNA: TGTGCCAGCAGCGGTTGGACAGGGGCCGAGCAGTACTTC. Encoded protein: CASSGWTGAEQYF. Complete variable domain (other parts from reference TRBV7-9 and TRBJ2-7): DTGVSQNPRHKITKRGQNVTFRCDPISEHNRLYWYRQTLGQGPEFLTYFQNEAQLEKSRLLSDRFSAERPKGSFSTLEIQRTEQGDSAMYLCASSGWTGAEQYFGPGTRLTVT.

This chain links TRBV18 with TRBJ1-2; 7 bases match TRBD1. J gave up 4 bases and V 6 bases, and 8 bases lay outside the gene matches. CDR3 length equals 14 residues. Germline V gene lookup returns CDR1 KGHSH and CDR2 LQKENI. DNA for the CDR3: TGTGCCAGCTCCCCCCCGACAGGGATCTATGGCTACACCTTC. Its protein product is CASSPPTGIYGYTF.

The CDR3 nucleotides read TGCAGTGCCACAGTCGGGGAGGGCTACACCTTC. Its protein product is CSATVGEGYTF. The chain couples TRBV20-1 to TRBJ1-2; no clear D. Germline V gene lookup returns CDR1 DFQATT and CDR2 SNEGSKA (reference sequence). V dropped 6 bases and J dropped 8 bases, with 13 bases sitting between them. The CDR3 is made up of 11 amino acids.

V is TRBV6-1 and J is TRBJ1-4; TRBD1 matches 9 bases. The V and J ends lost 1 base and 7 bases, in that order; junction bases with no gene match: 4. The CDR3 length is 15 residues. Germline CDR1 MNHNS, CDR2 SASEGT. CDR3 sequence reads: CASSEGDRAGEKLFF. CDR3 coding DNA: TGTGCCAGCAGTGAAGGGGACAGGGCCGGTGAAAAACTGTTTTTT.